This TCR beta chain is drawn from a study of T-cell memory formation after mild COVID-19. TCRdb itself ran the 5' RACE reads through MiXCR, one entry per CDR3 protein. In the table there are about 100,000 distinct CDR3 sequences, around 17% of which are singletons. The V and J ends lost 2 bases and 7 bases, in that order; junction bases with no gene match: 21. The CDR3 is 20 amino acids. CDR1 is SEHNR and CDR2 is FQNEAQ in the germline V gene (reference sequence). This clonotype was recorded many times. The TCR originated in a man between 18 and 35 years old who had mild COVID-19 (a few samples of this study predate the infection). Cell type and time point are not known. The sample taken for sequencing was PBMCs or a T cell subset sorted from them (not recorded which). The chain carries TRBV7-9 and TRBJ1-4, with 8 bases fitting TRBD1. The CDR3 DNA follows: TGTGCCAGCAGCTTAAGGCCCTCGAGGGACAGGACGGTTTTGGGTGAAAAACTGTTTTTT. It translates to CASSLRPSRDRTVLGEKLFF.